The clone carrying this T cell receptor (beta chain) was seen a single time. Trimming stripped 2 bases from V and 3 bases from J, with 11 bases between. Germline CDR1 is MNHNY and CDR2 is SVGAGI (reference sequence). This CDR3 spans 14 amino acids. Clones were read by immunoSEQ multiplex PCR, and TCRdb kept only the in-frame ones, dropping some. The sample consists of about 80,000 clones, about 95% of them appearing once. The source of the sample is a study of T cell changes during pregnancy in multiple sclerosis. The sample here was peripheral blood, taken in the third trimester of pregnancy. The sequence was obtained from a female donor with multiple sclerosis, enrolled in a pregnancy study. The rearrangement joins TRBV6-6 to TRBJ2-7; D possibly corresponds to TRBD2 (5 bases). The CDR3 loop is CASSYGEIYYEQYF. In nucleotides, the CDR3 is TGTGCCAGCAGTTACGGGGAGATATACTACGAGCAGTACTTC.